These 27 T cell receptor beta chains were all obtained from the same sample, sequenced in a study of shared clonotypes between healthy human individuals. Repertoires were generated with immunoSEQ multiplex PCR, while TCRdb's copy carries only in-frame clones and drops some. The table has approximately 2.5 million clones, around 94% seen once. Sample: naive CD4+ T cells sorted from blood. Subset noted: CD45RA+ positively selected. These receptors all come from a young man in good health.

V is TRBV5-4 and J is TRBJ2-7; the match to TRBD2 covers 10 bases. This CDR3 spans 14 amino acids. V dropped 2 bases and J dropped 6; count of bases not matched to a gene: 5. The germline CDR1 and CDR2 sequences are SGHNT and YYREEE (reference sequence). CDR3 DNA sequence: TGTGCCAGCAGCTTCTACTCTAGCGGGGGCGAGCAGTACTTC. Translation: CASSFYSSGGEQYF.

The rearrangement links TRBV5-1 to TRBJ1-3; no definite D call. V was clipped by 2 bases and J by 4 bases, with 13 bases between them. The CDR3 loop spans 15 amino acids. In germline, CDR1 is SGHRS, CDR2 YFSETQ. Written as DNA, the CDR3 is TGCGCCAGCAGCTTCGGCACCATGGAAGGAAACACCATATATTTT. It encodes CASSFGTMEGNTIYF.

The chain recombines TRBV19 with TRBJ1-2; D may be TRBD1 (6 bases). Germline-derived CDR1 and CDR2 are LNHDA and SQIVND (reference sequence). V was pared by 5 bases and J by 5 bases, with 12 bases between. CDR3 length: 13 residues. CDR3 loop: CASSQGSGYGYTF. DNA for the CDR3: TGTGCCAGTAGTCAGGGGTCTGGATATGGCTACACCTTC.

V usage is TRBV14 and J usage is TRBJ1-3, with D possibly TRBD1 on 5 matching bases. This CDR3 spans 15 amino acids. V lost 1 base and J 8 bases, leaving 15 bases between the germline ends. Germline V lookup: CDR1 SGHDN, CDR2 FVKESK. CDR3 in amino acids: CASSQGSNRGHTIYF. The CDR3 bases are TGTGCCAGCAGCCAAGGCTCTAATAGGGGCCACACCATATATTTT.

The chain has TRBV9 and TRBJ2-3; D may be TRBD2 (5 bases). V lost 0 bases to trimming and J lost 2 bases, with 13 bases between them. There are 16 residues in the CDR3. Germline CDR1 is SGDLS and CDR2 is YYNGEE. The CDR3 protein is CASSVGPDFLTDTQYF. In nucleotides, the CDR3 is TGTGCCAGCAGCGTAGGCCCGGACTTCCTCACAGATACGCAGTATTTT.

Of note for this clone: The sample holds other DNA sequences that translate to the same CDR3. The genes are TRBV29-1 and TRBJ2-5; D call uncertain. The CDR3 length is 12 residues. Deletions cut 4 bases from V and 1 base from J, with 7 bases between. In germline, CDR1 is SQVTM, CDR2 ANQGSEA. The CDR3 nucleotides read TGCAGCGTTGGCCAGTTCCAAGAGACCCAGTACTTC. The encoded protein is CSVGQFQETQYF.

The DNA for the CDR3 is TGTGCCAGCAGTGAAGCGTTTGGGGGCGGACAGCCCCAGCATTTT. Amino acids: CASSEAFGGGQPQHF. The gene calls are TRBV6-1 and TRBJ1-5; D possibly corresponds to TRBD1 (6 bases). CDR1 and CDR2 (germline): MNHNS, SASEGT. The CDR3 runs to 15 residues. V dropped 0 bases and J dropped 7 bases, with 13 bases sitting between them.

Here the CDR3 reads CASSEAWGAYEQYF. The CDR3 DNA reads TGTGCCAGCAGTGAAGCGTGGGGAGCCTACGAGCAGTACTTC. The chain couples TRBV2 to TRBJ2-7, with a tentative D call TRBD2 (5 bases). In germline, CDR1 is SNHLY, CDR2 FYNNEI. The length of the CDR3 is 14 residues. Trimming cost V 0 bases and J 2 bases, with 8 bases left between them.

The chain has TRBV6-5 and TRBJ2-7; D tentatively reads TRBD1 or TRBD2 (7 bases each). Germline V lookup: CDR1 MNHEY, CDR2 SVGAGI. Trimming left V 6 bases short and J 1 base short, with 16 bases between. This CDR3 spans 15 amino acids. The CDR3 loop reads CASRPSGGVSYEQYF. CDR3 in DNA: TGTGCCAGCAGACCTTCAGGGGGGGTTTCCTACGAGCAGTACTTC.

CDR3 in DNA: TGTGCCAGCAGCGTAAGGGATGGCGGGAGGAATGAGCAGTTCTTC. It is translated as CASSVRDGGRNEQFF. This chain joins TRBV14 and TRBJ2-1; 8 bases are shared with TRBD2. V lost 5 bases to trimming and J lost 7 bases; unmatched junction nucleotides: 10. The CDR3 is 15 amino acids. Germline V CDR1 and CDR2: SGHDN, FVKESK.

In regard to this clone: The sample contains more than one DNA sequence encoding this CDR3. The chain uses TRBV28 and TRBJ1-4; TRBD1 aligns across 7 bases. CDR3 length: 15 residues. The junction had 10 bases not matched to a gene; V was cut back by 5 bases and J by 7 bases. Germline-derived CDR1 and CDR2 are MDHEN and SYDVKM. CDR3 sequence reads: CASSAQGVGSEKLFF. The CDR3 DNA reads TGTGCCAGCAGTGCCCAGGGGGTAGGAAGTGAAAAACTGTTTTTT.

The chain joins TRBV5-1 to TRBJ2-2; 9 positions agree with TRBD2. After removal of 6 bases from V and 5 bases from J, the junction contained 5 bases not matched to a gene. The CDR3 has 14 residues. CDR1 is SGHRS, CDR2 YFSETQ, per germline. The CDR3 DNA reads as TGCGCCAGCACCTTAGCGGGAGCTACCGGGGAGCTGTTTTTT. It yields the protein CASTLAGATGELFF. Variable domain in full (rest from reference TRBV5-1 and TRBJ2-2): KAGVTQTPRYLIKTRGQQVTLSCSPISGHRSVSWYQQTPGQGLQFLFEYFSETQRNKGNFPGRFSGRQFSNSRSEMNVSTLELGDSALYLCASTLAGATGELFFGEGSRLTVL.

In regard to this clone: Other nucleotide sequences in the sample specify the same CDR3. The CDR3 region has the DNA TGCGCCAGCAGCTTGGGCCTAGCAACAGATACGCAGTATTTT. Translating it yields CASSLGLATDTQYF. The V gene is TRBV5-1, the J gene TRBJ2-3, with D possibly being TRBD2 (5 bases). Germline CDR1 reads SGHRS; CDR2 reads YFSETQ. Trimming took off 0 bases at V and 3 bases at J, with 8 bases between the two ends. This CDR3 is built from 14 residues.

In this sample, this clone turned up a few times. The genes are TRBV10-3 and TRBJ1-6; TRBD1 matches at 7 bases. Per germline, CDR1 ENHRY and CDR2 SYGVKD. The CDR3 is 13 amino acids. Unmatched junction bases numbered 6, after V lost 11 bases and J lost 5 bases. CDR3 loop: CAVAGTDNSPLHF. The CDR3 region has the DNA TGTGCCGTCGCCGGGACAGATAATTCACCCCTCCACTTT.

Regarding this clone: At the DNA level, this CDR3 is encoded by other sequences in the same sample as well. This rearrangement joins TRBV7-2 to TRBJ1-3; 9 nucleotides match TRBD1. CDR1 SGHTA and CDR2 FQGNSA come from the germline V gene. This CDR3 contains 14 residues. V lost 3 bases, J lost 4 bases, and 1 base stayed unmatched. Here the CDR3 reads CASSLGTGGNTIYF. Written as DNA, the CDR3 is TGTGCCAGCAGCTTGGGGACAGGGGGAAACACCATATATTTT.

In nucleotides, the CDR3 is TGTGCCAGCAGCTTAGCCAGGGCCTACGAGCAGTACTTC. Amino acids: CASSLARAYEQYF. This chain uses TRBV7-8 with TRBJ2-7; D perhaps matches TRBD1 (5 bases). The CDR3 sequence is 13 residues long. The germline CDR1 and CDR2 sequences are SGHVS and FQNEAQ. The ends were cut back, 0 bases at V and 2 bases at J, with 5 bases in the middle.

The chain uses TRBV30 and TRBJ2-2; possibly TRBD1 for D (5 bases). The CDR3 has 14 amino acids. V was cut by 2 bases and J by 7 bases, with 14 bases left in between. Germline CDR1 reads GTSNPN; CDR2 reads SVGIG (reference sequence). Written as DNA, the CDR3 is TGTGCCTGGAGTTTCCAGGGTAATATCGGGGAGCTGTTTTTT. Translating it yields CAWSFQGNIGELFF.

This chain joins TRBV19 and TRBJ1-6; 9 bases map to TRBD1. Trimming took 4 bases from V and 8 from J; bases not matched to a gene: 9. This CDR3 contains 16 residues. Germline V CDR1 and CDR2: LNHDA, SQIVND (reference sequence). CDR3 residues: CASSTRTGVSYSPLHF. CDR3 coding DNA: TGTGCCAGTAGTACCCGGACAGGGGTTAGTTATTCACCCCTCCACTTT.

The gene calls are TRBV10-3 and TRBJ2-4; TRBD1 matches 9 bases. Germline V gene lookup returns CDR1 ENHRY and CDR2 SYGVKD. V shed 2 bases and J 7 bases; nucleotides not matched to a gene: 3. This CDR3 is 14 amino acids long. The CDR3 protein is CAISEGQGLNIQYF. CDR3 nucleotide sequence: TGTGCCATCAGTGAGGGACAGGGGTTGAACATTCAGTACTTC.

A word on this clone: The same CDR3 also results from other DNA sequences found in this sample. V is TRBV5-4 and J is TRBJ1-1, with D possibly being TRBD1 (5 bases). Trimming pared 2 bases from V and 2 bases from J, leaving 7 bases between. Per germline, CDR1 SGHNT and CDR2 YYREEE (reference sequence). The CDR3 is 13 residues long. CDR3 protein: CASSFGQNTEAFF. The CDR3 DNA follows: TGTGCCAGCAGCTTCGGACAAAACACTGAAGCTTTCTTT.

The rearrangement joins TRBV12-5 to TRBJ2-3, with D perhaps TRBD2 (6 bases). Germline V gene data show CDR1 as LGHNT and CDR2 as FRNRAP. CDR3 size: 15 residues. Deletions cut 7 bases from V and 2 bases from J, with 16 bases between. The CDR3 protein is CASDNSGGPTDTQYF. In DNA form, the CDR3 reads TGTGCTAGTGATAATTCCGGGGGACCCACAGATACGCAGTATTTT.

This chain links TRBV10-3 with TRBJ2-2; D not resolved. Between the trimmed V and J ends, which lost 8 bases and 2 bases, there was a span of 12 bases. Germline CDR1 reads ENHRY; CDR2 reads SYGVKD. This CDR3 has 14 residues. DNA for the CDR3: TGTGCCATCGACGGAAACTTCAACACCGGGGAGCTGTTTTTT. Translated, it gives CAIDGNFNTGELFF.

The chain uses TRBV6-6 and TRBJ2-5; 8 bases map to TRBD2. This CDR3 spans 16 amino acids. Losses at the gene ends were 4 bases for V and 2 bases for J; bases not matched to a gene: 9. CDR1 and CDR2 from the germline V gene are MNHNY and SVGAGI (reference sequence). CDR3 in amino acids: CASSLGLARRQETQYF. Written as DNA, the CDR3 is TGTGCCAGCAGTTTAGGACTAGCTCGGCGGCAAGAGACCCAGTACTTC.

The rearrangement links TRBV10-3 to TRBJ1-1, with 9 positions matching TRBD1. J lost 1 base, V lost 3 bases, and 3 bases had no gene match. Germline values: CDR1 ENHRY, CDR2 SYGVKD. CDR3 length equals 15 residues. The CDR3: CAISDEGQGNTEAFF. The DNA of the CDR3 is TGTGCCATCAGTGATGAGGGACAGGGGAACACTGAAGCTTTCTTT.

As concerns this clone: At the DNA level, this CDR3 is encoded by other sequences in the same sample as well. V is TRBV5-6 and J is TRBJ2-1; no firm D call. Germline CDR1 reads SGHDT; CDR2 reads YYEEEE. The V gene lost 0 bases and the J gene lost 8 bases, with 3 bases spanning the gap. The CDR3 contains 11 residues. The DNA for the CDR3 is TGTGCCAGCAGCTTGGCGTATGAGCAGTTCTTC. Translated, it gives CASSLAYEQFF.

The chain joins TRBV28 to TRBJ1-2; 7 nucleotides agree with TRBD1. The length of the CDR3 is 16 residues. V dropped 6 bases and J dropped 5; count of bases not matched to a gene: 15. The V gene's germline CDR1 is MDHEN and CDR2 SYDVKM. The CDR3 protein is CASRAQGGAVRYGYTF. The CDR3 nucleotides read TGTGCCAGCAGGGCGCAGGGGGGCGCGGTGAGGTATGGCTACACCTTC.

The V and J genes are TRBV5-1 and TRBJ2-3; the match to TRBD2 covers 9 bases. Per germline, CDR1 SGHRS and CDR2 YFSETQ. J was trimmed by 6 bases and V by 2 bases; bases with no gene match: 7. This CDR3 contains 15 residues. CDR3 sequence (DNA): TGCGCCAGCAGCTTTAGCGGGGGCCGTGGGGATACGCAGTATTTT. Protein sequence: CASSFSGGRGDTQYF.